This is a list of T cell receptor beta chains from one sample in a study of blood T cell repertoires in COVID-19. The method was immunoSEQ multiplex PCR; TCRdb's version includes in-frame clones alone and lacks a portion of them. The profile shows 80,000 to 100,000 clones, roughly 88% of them singletons. Sequenced sample: peripheral blood. The receptors stem from a man over 45 with COVID-19, enrolled during active disease. Each CDR3 is given with its conserved first and last residue. The order of the fields is J gene, clone size, V gene, D gene, CDR3 DNA, CDR3 protein. The D gene is left open where the match is weak. Size is omitted from some rows. Given values are once, few, many or a class for expanded clones.

TRBJ1-2 . TRBV6-5 TRBD1 TGTGCCACCACTAAGACAGGGGTGGACTATGGCTACACCTTC CATTKTGVDYGYTF
TRBJ2-3 . TRBV18 . TGTGCCAGCTCACCACCGTATGCAGATACGCAGTATTTT CASSPPYADTQYF
TRBJ1-2 . TRBV7-3 TRBD1 TGTGCCAGCAGCAGCGGGACAGGAGGGGGAGAAGGCTACACCTTC CASSSGTGGGEGYTF
TRBJ1-1 . TRBV12-3/TRBV12-4 . TGTGCCAGCAGGGGACTAAACACTGAAGCTTTCTTT CASRGLNTEAFF
TRBJ1-5 . TRBV19 . TGTGCCAGTAGTATAGCAGGGCAGAGCAATCAGCCCCAGCATTTT CASSIAGQSNQPQHF
TRBJ2-7 . TRBV9 . TGTGCCAGCAGCGTAGAGGCAGGGGAAGACGAGCAGTACTTC CASSVEAGEDEQYF
TRBJ2-2 . TRBV9 TRBD2 TGTGCCAGCAGCGTAGTACCTAGCGGGGGGGAAGTCACCGGGGAGCTGTTTTTT CASSVVPSGGEVTGELFF
TRBJ2-1 . TRBV7-3 TRBD2 TGTGCCAGCAGCTTCCACGAACTAGCGGGACAGCAGTTCTTC CASSFHELAGQQFF
TRBJ1-6 . TRBV6-1 . TGTGCCAGCAGTGATTTAGGAGCGTATAATTCACCCCTCCACTTT CASSDLGAYNSPLHF
TRBJ2-7 . TRBV27 TRBD2 TGTGCCAGCAGTCAAGGACTAGCGGGGGGGAGGTGGACCTACGAGCAGTACTTC CASSQGLAGGRWTYEQYF
TRBJ2-5 few TRBV12-3/TRBV12-4 TRBD1 TGTGCCAGCAGGGGACAGGGAGGAGAGACCCAGTACTTC CASRGQGGETQYF
TRBJ2-2 . TRBV6-5 . TGTGCCAGCAGTCCGCCGAGCGGGCTCTCCGGGGAGCTGTTTTTT CASSPPSGLSGELFF
TRBJ1-6 . TRBV3-1/TRBV3-2 . TGTGCCAGCAGCCAGGGCGGGTGGGAGATTTCACCCCTCCACTTT CASSQGGWEISPLHF
TRBJ1-1 . TRBV2 TRBD1 TGTGCCGGCCGACAGGGAGGGAACACTGAAGCTTTCTTT CAGRQGGNTEAFF
TRBJ2-2 . TRBV12-3/TRBV12-4 . TGTGCCAGCAGTCCAGGCATCACCGGGGAGCTGTTTTTT CASSPGITGELFF
TRBJ1-4 . TRBV14 TRBD1 TGTGCCAGCAGCCAAGATGGAACAGGGGGCGCAACTAATGAAAAACTGTTTTTT CASSQDGTGGATNEKLFF
TRBJ2-2 . TRBV4-2 TRBD2 TGTGCCAGCAGCCAAGAAATTCGGACTAGCGGGGCAGCGAACACCGGGGAGCTGTTTTTT CASSQEIRTSGAANTGELFF
TRBJ2-7 . TRBV4-1 TRBD2 TGCGCCAGCAGCCGAGGACTAGCGGGGGGGCCCGTGAACGAGCAGTACTTC CASSRGLAGGPVNEQYF
TRBJ1-2 . TRBV5-1 . TGCGCCAGCAGCCCCTGGACAGACTATGGCTACACCTTC CASSPWTDYGYTF
TRBJ1-1 . TRBV30 . TGTGCCTGGACTCACCCATGGGACAAATTGAACACTGAAGCTTTCTTT CAWTHPWDKLNTEAFF
TRBJ1-2 . TRBV6-5 TRBD1 TGTGCCAGCAGAACCACTCGGACAGGGTGGAATGGCTACACCTTC CASRTTRTGWNGYTF
TRBJ1-4 . TRBV4-1 . TGCGCCAGCAGCCAAGACAAAACAACTAATGAAAAACTGTTTTTT CASSQDKTTNEKLFF
TRBJ1-5 . TRBV30 . TGTGCCTCCGGGGTGGGGCAGCCCCAGCATTTT CASGVGQPQHF
TRBJ2-3 . TRBV5-6 . TGTGCCAGCAGCTGGCGGAGTAGCGAGCATACGCAGTATTTT CASSWRSSEHTQYF
TRBJ1-4 . TRBV27 TRBD1 TGTGCCAGCAGTTCAAACAGGGGGTGGGGAGAAAAACTGTTTTTT CASSSNRGWGEKLFF
TRBJ1-2 . TRBV5-1 TRBD1 TGCGCCAGCAGCCACCAGGCAGGGGGCGGGTTAGACTATGGCTACACCTTC CASSHQAGGGLDYGYTF
TRBJ2-7 . TRBV13 TRBD1 TGTGCCAGCAGCTTACTACGGACAGGGACTTACGAGCAGTACTTC CASSLLRTGTYEQYF
TRBJ2-2 . TRBV6-5 . TGTGCCAGCAGTCTGAACACCGGGGAGCTGTTTTTT CASSLNTGELFF
TRBJ2-1 few TRBV13 . TGTGCCAGCAGGCGTCGCTACAATGAGCAGTTCTTC CASRRRYNEQFF
TRBJ2-5 . TRBV14 TRBD2 TGTGCCAGCAGCCAAGATTCCGCGGGGGTGGAGACCCAGTACTTC CASSQDSAGVETQYF
TRBJ1-2 . TRBV5-1 . TGCGCCAGCAGCGGGGCCTCCTTTTCTAACTATGGCTACACCTTC CASSGASFSNYGYTF
TRBJ2-7 few TRBV2 . TGTGCCAGCAGTCCGCGGGCGGCCCTGACCCTCTACGAGCAGTACTTC CASSPRAALTLYEQYF
TRBJ1-1 . TRBV19 TRBD1 TGTGCCAGTAGTACCCGTCACAGGGGTTTCACTGAAGCTTTCTTT CASSTRHRGFTEAFF
TRBJ1-3 . TRBV28 . TGTGCCAGCAGCCCAGGGAATAAGGGAAACACCATATATTTT CASSPGNKGNTIYF
TRBJ1-5 . TRBV11-2 . TGTGCCAGCAGCCGGGTGGTTAGGCAGCCCCAGCATTTT CASSRVVRQPQHF
TRBJ2-5 . TRBV19 TRBD2 TGTGCCAGTAGTCCGGGACTAGCGGGGGGAGAGACCCAGTACTTC CASSPGLAGGETQYF
TRBJ1-1 . TRBV18 TRBD1 TGTGCCAGCTCACCAAGCGTCACAGGGGGCATGAACACTGAAGCTTTCTTT CASSPSVTGGMNTEAFF
TRBJ2-3 . TRBV7-2 TRBD2 TGTGCCAGCAGCTCGGTCGGACTAGCGGCCGAGTATTTT CASSSVGLAAEYF
TRBJ1-1 . TRBV2 . TGTGCCAGCAGGGGCGGAGGGGTCAGGAACACTGAAGCTTTCTTT CASRGGGVRNTEAFF
TRBJ2-1 . TRBV5-1 . TGCGCCAGCAGCTTCGGGGGAGAGCAGTTCTTC CASSFGGEQFF
TRBJ1-6 . TRBV7-3 . TGTGCCAGCAGTGCAACCCCAGGGGTTAATTCACCCCTCCACTTT CASSATPGVNSPLHF
TRBJ1-2 . TRBV3-1/TRBV3-2 . TGTGCCAGCAGCCAAGGAAGAGGGACTTCCCATGGCTACACCTTC CASSQGRGTSHGYTF